One and the same sample provided the 14 T cell receptor beta chains below, sequenced in a study of T cell changes during pregnancy in multiple sclerosis. TCRdb keeps only in-frame clones here, not all; method: immunoSEQ multiplex PCR. The sample includes under 55,000 clones, roughly 93% of them seen just once. Sequencing used peripheral blood, obtained in the second trimester of pregnancy. The receptors here all came from a female donor with multiple sclerosis, enrolled in a pregnancy study.

For the CDR3, the DNA is TGTGCCAGCAGGAGGTGGATGGAGCAGTTCTTC. This encodes CASRRWMEQFF. The genes are TRBV2 and TRBJ2-1, with D hard to call. Germline V gene lookup returns CDR1 SNHLY and CDR2 FYNNEI. This CDR3 has 11 amino acids. V lost 6 bases and J 10 bases, leaving 10 bases between the germline ends.

The CDR3 nucleotides are TGTGCCAGCTCACAGCAGGGAAACTATGGCTACACCTTC. This gives the protein CASSQQGNYGYTF. The genes are TRBV18 and TRBJ1-2, with a tentative D call TRBD1 (5 bases). Germline lookup yields CDR1 KGHSH and CDR2 LQKENI. The CDR3 is made up of 13 amino acids. The V gene lost 4 bases and the J gene lost 2 bases, with 8 bases spanning the gap.

This clone was observed a single time. The chain uses TRBV6-4 and TRBJ1-1; D uncertain. The CDR3 consists of 13 residues. Germline V gives CDR1 MRHNA, CDR2 SNTAGT. Trimming stripped 0 bases from V and 6 bases from J, with 8 bases between. Here the CDR3 DNA reads TGTGCCAGCAGTGACTCATTGGGCGCTGAAGCTTTCTTT. Translation: CASSDSLGAEAFF.

This chain joins TRBV11-2 and TRBJ2-7; D is possibly TRBD2 (6 bases). Germline V gives CDR1 SGHAT, CDR2 FQNNGV. Trimming took 5 bases from V and 0 from J, leaving 11 bases between them. CDR3 size: 14 residues. The DNA of the CDR3 is TGTGCCAGCAGCGTACGCGGGGCCTCCTACGAGCAGTACTTC. This encodes CASSVRGASYEQYF. Combining the CDR3 with reference TRBV11-2 and TRBJ2-7 gives the whole variable domain EAGVAQSPRYKIIEKRQSVAFWCNPISGHATLYWYQQILGQGPKLLIQFQNNGVVDDSQLPKDRFSAERLKGVDSTLKIQPAKLEDSAVYLCASSVRGASYEQYFGPGTRLTVT.

The chain links TRBV9 to TRBJ2-1; a weak D match, TRBD1 (8 bases). The ends were cut back, 7 bases at V and 9 bases at J, with 26 bases in the middle. There are 16 residues in the CDR3. Germline V gene sequence: CDR1 SGDLS, CDR2 YYNGEE. The CDR3 is CASGEGPTTGVGEQFF. CDR3 coding DNA: TGTGCCAGCGGGGAGGGACCGACGACAGGGGTGGGTGAGCAGTTCTTC. The full variable domain, rest sourced from reference TRBV9 and TRBJ2-1, is DSGVTQTPKHLITATGQRVTLRCSPRSGDLSVYWYQQSLDQGLQFLIQYYNGEERAKGNILERFSAQQFPDLHSELNLSSLELGDSALYFCASGEGPTTGVGEQFFGPGTRLTVL.

The rearrangement links TRBV19 to TRBJ2-7; 9 positions match TRBD1. This CDR3 is 14 amino acids long. After removal of 6 bases from V and 3 bases from J, the junction contained 6 bases not matched to a gene. From germline, CDR1 is LNHDA and CDR2 SQIVND (reference sequence). CDR3 coding DNA: TGTGCCAGTAGCACCGGACAGGGGTACTACGAGCAGTACTTC. Translation gives CASSTGQGYYEQYF.

This clone appeared once. The J gene is TRBJ2-7, the V gene TRBV29-1, with TRBD1 matching 8 bases. CDR1 is SQVTM and CDR2 is ANQGSEA in the germline V gene. V lost 7 bases to trimming and J lost 2 bases; unmatched junction nucleotides: 7. The CDR3 is made up of 13 amino acids. The CDR3 sequence: CSAEVQGAYEQYF. CDR3 nucleotides: TGCAGCGCTGAGGTACAGGGGGCCTACGAGCAGTACTTC.

The chain recombines TRBV6-5 with TRBJ1-2, with unresolved D. The CDR3 spans 13 residues. Trimming removed 0 bases from V and 3 bases from J, with 5 bases in between. Germline assignment: CDR1 MNHEY and CDR2 SVGAGI. The CDR3 spells CASSYSPDYGYTF. Written as DNA, the CDR3 is TGTGCCAGCAGTTACTCGCCAGACTATGGCTACACCTTC.

The CDR3 is CSVEPDRGEQFF. Written as DNA, the CDR3 is TGCAGCGTTGAACCCGACAGGGGGGAGCAGTTCTTC. The V call is TRBV29-1, the J call TRBJ2-1, with 9 bases fitting TRBD1. Germline CDR1 is SQVTM and CDR2 is ANQGSEA. The ends lost 2 bases at V and 10 bases at J; junction bases unmatched: 3. The CDR3 totals 12 residues.

This rearrangement joins TRBV11-2 to TRBJ2-7, with D possibly matching TRBD2 (5 bases). The CDR3 extends over 14 amino acids. The germline V gene has CDR1 SGHAT and CDR2 FQNNGV. Trimming took 6 bases from V and 6 from J, leaving 18 bases between them. The CDR3, as DNA: TGTGCCAGCAGGAGACCGGGCTCTGGAGGCGAGCAGTACTTC. It encodes CASRRPGSGGEQYF.

The sample holds a few counts of this clone. This sequence joins TRBV5-1 and TRBJ2-5, with 12 bases that match TRBD1. Germline values: CDR1 SGHRS, CDR2 YFSETQ. The CDR3 is made up of 16 amino acids. J gave up 1 base and V 4 bases, and 5 bases lay outside the gene matches. This CDR3 is CASSHGTGGFQETQYF. The DNA for the CDR3 is TGCGCCAGCAGCCACGGGACAGGGGGCTTCCAAGAGACCCAGTACTTC.

The chain recombines TRBV9 with TRBJ2-7; 10 positions agree with TRBD2. V trimming: 3 bases; J trimming: 6 bases; junction bases outside the gene matches: 3. This CDR3 region has 13 residues. Germline V lookup: CDR1 SGDLS, CDR2 YYNGEE. The CDR3 DNA is TGTGCCAGCAGCGGTAGCGGGAGGACCGAGCAGTACTTC. It specifies CASSGSGRTEQYF. Full variable domain (outside the CDR3, taken from reference TRBV9 and TRBJ2-7): DSGVTQTPKHLITATGQRVTLRCSPRSGDLSVYWYQQSLDQGLQFLIQYYNGEERAKGNILERFSAQQFPDLHSELNLSSLELGDSALYFCASSGSGRTEQYFGPGTRLTVT.

The chain joins TRBV9 to TRBJ1-1; D is unclear. The CDR3 has 13 amino acids. The germline V gene has CDR1 SGDLS and CDR2 YYNGEE. The V end was cut by 4 bases, the J end by 0 bases, with 7 bases between. The CDR3 bases are TGTGCCAGCAGCCCGAGCGTGAACACTGAAGCTTTCTTT. Its translation: CASSPSVNTEAFF. Using reference TRBV9 and TRBJ1-1 for the parts outside the CDR3, the full variable domain is DSGVTQTPKHLITATGQRVTLRCSPRSGDLSVYWYQQSLDQGLQFLIQYYNGEERAKGNILERFSAQQFPDLHSELNLSSLELGDSALYFCASSPSVNTEAFFGQGTRLTVV.

This rearrangement joins TRBV7-6 to TRBJ1-3, with TRBD1 as a possible D gene (5 bases). The CDR3 is 16 amino acids. Germline CDR1 is SGHVS and CDR2 is FNYEAQ. V lost 1 base, J lost 2 bases, and 12 bases lay in between. The CDR3 sequence is CASSLEAGKPGNTIYF. The CDR3 DNA is TGTGCCAGCAGCTTAGAGGCAGGGAAGCCTGGAAACACCATATATTTT.